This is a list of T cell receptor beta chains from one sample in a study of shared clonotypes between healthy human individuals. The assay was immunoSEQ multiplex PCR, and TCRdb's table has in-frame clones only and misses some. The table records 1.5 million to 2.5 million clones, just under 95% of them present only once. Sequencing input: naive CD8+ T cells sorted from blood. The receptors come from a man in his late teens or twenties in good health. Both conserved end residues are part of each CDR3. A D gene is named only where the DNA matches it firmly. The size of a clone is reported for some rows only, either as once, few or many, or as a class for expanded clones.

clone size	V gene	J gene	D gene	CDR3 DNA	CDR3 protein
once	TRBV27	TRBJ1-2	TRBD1	TGTGCCAGCAGCCCGGACAGGGGGCTGTACTATGGCTACACCTTC	CASSPDRGLYYGYTF
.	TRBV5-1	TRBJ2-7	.	TGCGCCAGCTCCCCTAGCTTGACCTACGAGCAGTACTTC	CASSPSLTYEQYF
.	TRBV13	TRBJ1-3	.	TGTGCCAGCAGCTCCCGGACATTAATCTCTGGAAACACCATATATTTT	CASSSRTLISGNTIYF
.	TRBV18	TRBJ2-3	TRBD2	TGTGCCAGCTCACCACTAGCGGGAGAAGCAGATACGCAGTATTTT	CASSPLAGEADTQYF
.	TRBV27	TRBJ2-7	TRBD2	TGTGCCAGCAGTTTACTAGCGGGGACGTCCTACGAGCAGTACTTC	CASSLLAGTSYEQYF
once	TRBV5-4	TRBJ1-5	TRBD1	TGTGCCAGCAGCGCCGGGACAGGGGATCTTGTGGGACCCCAGCATTTT	CASSAGTGDLVGPQHF
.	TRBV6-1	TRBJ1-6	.	TGTGCCAGCAGTGAAGTCGGCGACTACTCCTATAATTCACCCCTCCACTTT	CASSEVGDYSYNSPLHF
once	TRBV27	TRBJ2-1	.	TGTGCCAGCAGTTTGATACAGGGTAGTTCCTACAATGAGCAGTTCTTC	CASSLIQGSSYNEQFF
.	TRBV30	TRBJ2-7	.	TGTGCCTGGAGTTTAAGCTCCTACGAGCAGTACTTC	CAWSLSSYEQYF
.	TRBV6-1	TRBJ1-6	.	TGTGCCAGCAGTGAGTACGTTAATTCACCCCTCCACTTT	CASSEYVNSPLHF
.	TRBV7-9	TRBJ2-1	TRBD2	TGTGCCAGCAGCTTAGCGCTCGGGAGGGAGTTCTTC	CASSLALGREFF
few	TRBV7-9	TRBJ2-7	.	TGTGCCAGCAGCTTAGCCCCTTCGGACAGTTACGAGCAGTACTTC	CASSLAPSDSYEQYF
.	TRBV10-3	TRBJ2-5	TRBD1	TGTGCCACACAGGGACAGCAAGAGACCCAGTACTTC	CATQGQQETQYF
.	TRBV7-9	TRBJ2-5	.	TGTGCCAGCAGCTTAGTAAGGGTCCAGGGCGAGACCCAGTACTTC	CASSLVRVQGETQYF
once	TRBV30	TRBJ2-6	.	TGTGCCTGGAGTGTCCAAAGCTTCTCTGGGGCCAACGTCCTGACTTTC	CAWSVQSFSGANVLTF
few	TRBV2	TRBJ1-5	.	TGTGCCAGCAGTGAATTTGTTTTCGGAGAGCCCCAGCATTTT	CASSEFVFGEPQHF
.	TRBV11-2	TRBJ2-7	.	TGTGCCAGCAGCTTAGGGTCCCTCTACGAGCAGTACTTC	CASSLGSLYEQYF
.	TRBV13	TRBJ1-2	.	TGTGCCAGCAGCCACCTAGAACAGGGAGAGGGCGATGGCTACACCTTC	CASSHLEQGEGDGYTF
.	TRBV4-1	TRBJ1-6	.	TGCGCCAGCAGCCAAGAAAGACAGGAGACGAATTCACCCCTCCACTTT	CASSQERQETNSPLHF
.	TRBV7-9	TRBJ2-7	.	TGTGCCAGCAGCCCCGGGACTGGGACAGACGAGCAGTACTTC	CASSPGTGTDEQYF
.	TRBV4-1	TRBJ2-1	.	TGCGCCAGCAGCCAAGATCAAGGACCAAAGACTGAGCAGTTCTTC	CASSQDQGPKTEQFF
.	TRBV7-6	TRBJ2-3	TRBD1	TGTGCCAGCAGCTTAGAGGGACAGGGTTTGGCAGATACGCAGTATTTT	CASSLEGQGLADTQYF
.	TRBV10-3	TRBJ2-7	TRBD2	TGTGCCATCAGTGAAGATGATTGGACTAGGCAGGCCGCCTACGAGCAGTACTTC	CAISEDDWTRQAAYEQYF
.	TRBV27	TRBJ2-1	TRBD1	TGTGCCAGCAGTTTCGCCCCCGGGACAGGTATCTATGAGCAGTTCTTC	CASSFAPGTGIYEQFF
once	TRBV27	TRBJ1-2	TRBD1	TGTGCCAGCAGTTTATCGTGGACAGGGGGGAACTATGGCTACACCTTC	CASSLSWTGGNYGYTF